This T cell receptor beta chain was identified in a study of CD8 T cells in ankylosing spondylitis. As concerns this clonotype: Its matching antigen is unknown.

Scientists made TCR beta libraries using quantitative 5'-RACE with molecular barcodes. TCRdb used MiXCR to reprocess the 5' RACE reads, holding one entry per CDR3 protein. The profile covers approximately 540,000 distinct CDR3 sequences, with roughly 13% appearing a single time and 6.8% taken by the ten largest. General observations from the study: In ankylosing spondylitis patients, matched synovial fluid reportedly showed significant enrichment of disease-linked clones. Seemingly distinctive of ankylosing spondylitis blood was a TCR beta motif formed by eight highly homologous variants. Disease-linked clones were found to be CD8+ and relatively rare in peripheral blood. Reactive arthritis synovial fluid and blood were previously reported to contain some motif variants.

The CDR3 covers 14 residues. CDR1 MNHEY and CDR2 SMNVEV come from the germline V gene (reference sequence). The V gene end was trimmed by 8 bases and the J gene end by 8 bases; junction bases not matched to a gene: 7. The receptor comes from a male donor with ankylosing spondylitis. The chain carries TRBV27 and TRBJ1-6; 9 nucleotides agree with TRBD1. Specimen: blood, either unsorted or a sorted T cell fraction (not recorded which). This CDR3 is CASGPGQGYSPLHF. The CDR3 coding sequence is TGTGCCAGCGGGCCCGGACAGGGGTATTCACCCCTCCACTTT.